This TCR beta chain came from a study of cytomegalovirus exposure and HLA in healthy donors. This clone was observed once. Amplification used 60 Vbeta primers and 13 Jbeta primers. TCRdb keeps only in-frame clones here, not all; method: immunoSEQ multiplex PCR. This sample carries 150,000 to 200,000 clones, over 60% of them seen once, and the ten largest clones take 1.5% to 2%. The sample consisted of PBMCs. This receptor was identified in a woman younger than 45 in good health and CMV-seronegative.

CDR3 coding DNA: TGCGCCAGCAGCTTGGAAGGTTTGGACACCGCCTACGAGCAGTACTTC. It specifies CASSLEGLDTAYEQYF. J is TRBJ2-7 and V is TRBV5-1; D is possibly TRBD1 (5 bases). Per germline, CDR1 SGHRS and CDR2 YFSETQ. CDR3 length: 16 amino acids. The V end was cut by 0 bases, the J end by 2 bases, with 15 bases between.